The next 4 T cell receptor beta chains were all read from a single sample in a study of PD-1 blockade in classical Hodgkin lymphoma. The data were produced by immunoSEQ multiplex PCR, yet TCRdb's version contains in-frame clones alone and is incomplete. Of some 64,000 clones detected, approximately 90% appear once; the ten largest clones hold roughly an eighth. All trial patients relapsed after autologous stem cell transplantation. The sequencing here drew on peripheral blood mononuclear cells (PBMCs), taken at baseline. The receptors come from a human donor with classical Hodgkin lymphoma.

The chain recombines TRBV18 with TRBJ1-3; 7 bases are a match to TRBD1. CDR3 length: 15 residues. Unmatched junction bases numbered 9, after V lost 6 bases and J lost 4 bases. Germline assignment: CDR1 KGHSH and CDR2 LQKENI. The CDR3, as DNA: TGTGCCAGCTCGTCCACAGGGGCCACCGGAAACACCATATATTTT. Translating it yields CASSSTGATGNTIYF.

J is TRBJ1-1 and V is TRBV4-2; D not resolved. The V gene lost 4 bases and the J gene lost 7 bases, with 10 bases spanning the gap. The germline gives CDR1 LGHNA, CDR2 YNFKEQ. There are 12 residues in the CDR3. The CDR3: CASSPDGLEAFF. CDR3 sequence (DNA): TGTGCCAGCAGCCCGGACGGCCTTGAAGCTTTCTTT.

V gene TRBV4-3 combines with J gene TRBJ1-3, with D possibly TRBD1 on 5 matching bases. The CDR3 is 16 amino acids. Trimming left V 1 base short and J 4 bases short, with 14 bases between. Germline V gene data show CDR1 as LGHNA and CDR2 as YSLEER. DNA of the CDR3: TGCGCCAGCAGCCAAGTAATTAGGGGATCGGGAAACACCATATATTTT. Protein: CASSQVIRGSGNTIYF.

The V call is TRBV19, the J call TRBJ1-2; no reliable D call. The V and J ends lost 3 bases and 3 bases respectively, with 8 bases between them. The CDR3 is 13 residues long. Germline V lookup: CDR1 LNHDA, CDR2 SQIVND (reference sequence). CDR3 loop: CASSMGQDYGYTF. CDR3 nucleotides: TGTGCCAGTAGTATGGGTCAGGACTATGGCTACACCTTC.